What follows are 13 T cell receptor beta chains derived from one specimen sequenced in a study of metastatic and nonmetastatic thyroid tumors. All patients reached thyroid surgery having received no treatment beforehand. Using MiXCR, TCRdb reanalyzed the PCR reads. The sample lists approximately 50,000 clones, 20% seen once, with approximately 4% in the top ten. The sample was blood. Source of these receptors: a female donor with papillary thyroid cancer or a benign thyroid nodule (not recorded which). Some clones in this sample may be carry-over from other donors' samples.

The chain uses TRBV6-1 and TRBJ1-1; a possible D gene is TRBD1 (5 bases). The CDR3 is 13 amino acids. The germline V and J ends were trimmed by 6 bases and 1 base, with 9 bases remaining between them. Germline V gene lookup returns CDR1 MNHNS and CDR2 SASEGT. For the CDR3, the DNA is TGTGCCAGCAGCTGGGGCCAGAACACTGAAGCTTTCTTT. It translates to CASSWGQNTEAFF.

A remark on this clone: One junction end does not reproduce the germline sequence, and a read error may be involved. This rearrangement joins TRBV7-8 to TRBJ2-7; 7 bases are a match to TRBD2. CDR1 and CDR2 from the germline V gene are SGHVS and FQNEAQ. The CDR3 is 16 amino acids. The CDR3 coding sequence is TGTGCCAGCGGCTTAGAAGGGACTACGCTCTTATACGAGCAGTACTTC. It is translated as CASGLEGTTLLYEQYF.

This clone has ten or more counts. The CDR3 DNA reads TGTGCCAGCAGCCCATACAGGGGCAGAGAGCAGTACTTC. Translated, it gives CASSPYRGREQYF. The chain employs TRBV13 and TRBJ2-7; the match to TRBD1 covers 7 bases. The germline V gene encodes CDR1 PRHDT and CDR2 FYEKMQ (reference sequence). Trimming took 5 bases from V and 7 from J; bases not matched to a gene: 8. The CDR3 length is 13 residues. Full variable domain (outside the CDR3, taken from reference TRBV13 and TRBJ2-7): AAGVIQSPRHLIKEKRETATLKCYPIPRHDTVYWYQQGPGQDPQFLISFYEKMQSDKGSIPDRFSAQQFSDYHSELNMSSLELGDSALYFCASSPYRGREQYFGPGTRLTVT.

This clone was observed at least ten times. The chain has TRBV20-1 and TRBJ2-5, with TRBD2 identical over 11 bases. The germline gives CDR1 DFQATT, CDR2 SNEGSKA (reference sequence). Unmatched junction bases numbered 6, after V lost 3 bases and J lost 3 bases. The CDR3 totals 15 residues. The CDR3 sequence: CSARGASGRKETQYF. CDR3 coding DNA: TGCAGTGCTAGGGGAGCTAGCGGGAGGAAAGAGACCCAGTACTTC.

About this clone itself: Being one base from a much bigger clone, this may be a read error. This sample also contains other DNA sequences that code for the same CDR3. The chain joins TRBV18 to TRBJ2-7; no definite D call. V lost 3 bases and J lost 9, with 12 bases in between. The germline V gene encodes CDR1 KGHSH and CDR2 LQKENI. The CDR3 has 12 residues. The CDR3 nucleotides are TGTGCCAGCTCACCCGGTACTGAAGGGCAGTACTTC. Protein sequence: CASSPGTEGQYF.

Many counts were recorded for this clone. The same CDR3 also results from other DNA sequences found in this sample. The rearrangement uses TRBV24-1 and TRBJ1-5; D is unclear. Germline V lookup: CDR1 KGHDR, CDR2 SFDVKD. V shed 12 bases and J shed 6 bases, with 11 bases lying between them. The CDR3 extends over 11 amino acids. CDR3 region: CAGEVPQPQHF. CDR3 DNA sequence: TGTGCCGGGGAGGTCCCTCAGCCCCAGCATTTT.

This clone has a count of ten or more. This rearrangement joins TRBV7-2 to TRBJ2-7, with 11 positions matching TRBD2. Trimming removed 3 bases from V and 6 bases from J; junction bases left unmatched: 4. Germline V lookup: CDR1 SGHTA, CDR2 FQGNSA. CDR3 length: 14 residues. CDR3 residues: CASSLGLAASEQYF. The CDR3 DNA reads TGTGCCAGCAGCTTGGGACTAGCGGCGAGCGAGCAGTACTTC.

This clone showed up many times. One base away lies a much larger clone, so this may be a sequencing read error. The chain has TRBV24-1 and TRBJ2-5; 11 bases agree with TRBD2. The CDR3 has 15 residues. V dropped 6 bases and J dropped 5; count of bases not matched to a gene: 7. Per the germline V gene, CDR1 is KGHDR and CDR2 is SFDVKD. This CDR3 reads CATSRPLAGGETQYF. The CDR3 DNA is TGTGCCACCAGTAGGCCGTTAGCGGGAGGGGAGACCCAGTACTTC.

In this sample, this clone turned up many times. The genes are TRBV11-2 and TRBJ2-1; D might be TRBD2 (6 bases). Trimming left V 7 bases short and J 6 bases short, with 19 bases between. Germline CDR1 and CDR2: SGHAT and FQNNGV. The CDR3 totals 15 residues. CDR3 sequence: CASNTGTGGFNEQFF. CDR3 in DNA: TGTGCCAGCAACACCGGGACTGGGGGATTCAATGAGCAGTTCTTC.

The genes are TRBV30 and TRBJ1-1; D not certain. The CDR3 totals 14 residues. Between the trimmed V and J ends, which lost 7 bases and 2 bases, there was a span of 17 bases. Germline assignment: CDR1 GTSNPN and CDR2 SVGIG (reference sequence). CDR3 region: CALSPTGINTEAFF. The CDR3 DNA follows: TGTGCCTTGAGCCCGACGGGGATAAACACTGAAGCTTTCTTT.

This clone was observed many times. A junction end diverges from the germline sequence, so it may reflect a read error. The genes are TRBV28 and TRBJ2-3; D may be TRBD2 (5 bases). The CDR3 totals 13 residues. CDR1 MDHEN and CDR2 SYDVKM come from the germline V gene. The CDR3 bases are TGTGCCAGCAGTGAGGGCCAGCTCCCCGCAAGGGATTTT. Protein: CASSEGQLPARDF. Full variable domain (missing parts from reference TRBV28 and TRBJ2-3): DVKVTQSSRYLVKRTGEKVFLECVQDMDHENMFWYRQDPGLGLRLIYFSYDVKMKEKGDIPEGYSVSREKKERFSLILESASTNQTSMYLCASSEGQLPARDFGPGTRLTVL.

Ten or more counts support this clone. The genes are TRBV7-6 and TRBJ2-5; D is unclear. The CDR3 is 12 residues long. Germline CDR1 reads SGHVS; CDR2 reads FNYEAQ. Trimming removed 1 base from V and 5 bases from J, with 5 bases in between. CDR3 coding DNA: TGTGCCAGCAGCTTAGGGCTCGAGACCCAGTACTTC. Its protein product is CASSLGLETQYF.

CDR3 nucleotides: TGCAGTGCTCAAGCGGGAGGGGGCTACGAGCAGTACTTC. Residues: CSAQAGGGYEQYF. V usage is TRBV20-1 and J usage is TRBJ2-7, with 10 bases matching TRBD2. The length of the CDR3 is 13 residues. The junction had 4 bases not matched to a gene; V was cut back by 5 bases and J by 3 bases. The germline V gene has CDR1 DFQATT and CDR2 SNEGSKA (reference sequence).